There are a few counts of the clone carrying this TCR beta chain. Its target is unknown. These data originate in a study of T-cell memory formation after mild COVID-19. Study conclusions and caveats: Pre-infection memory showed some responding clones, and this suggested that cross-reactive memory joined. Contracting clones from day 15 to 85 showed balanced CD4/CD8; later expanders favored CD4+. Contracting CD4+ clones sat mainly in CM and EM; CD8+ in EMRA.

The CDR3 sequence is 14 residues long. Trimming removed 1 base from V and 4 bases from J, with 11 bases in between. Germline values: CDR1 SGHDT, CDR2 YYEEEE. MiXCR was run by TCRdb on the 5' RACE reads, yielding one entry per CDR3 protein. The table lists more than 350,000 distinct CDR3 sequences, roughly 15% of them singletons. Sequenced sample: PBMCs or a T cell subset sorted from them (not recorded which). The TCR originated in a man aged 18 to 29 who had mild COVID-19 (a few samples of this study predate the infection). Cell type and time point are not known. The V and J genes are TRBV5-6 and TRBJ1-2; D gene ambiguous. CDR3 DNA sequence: TGTGCCAGCAGCTTGTGGCCAGACTCCTATGGCTACACCTTC. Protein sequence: CASSLWPDSYGYTF.